This T cell receptor beta chain was profiled in a study of regulatory T cells in long-lasting Graves disease. Study-level results: It is possible that accuracy was reduced by the small size of the sample. Persistent Graves' patients showed reduced TCR diversity versus newly diagnosed patients. It was peripheral blood alone, not thyroid tissue, that was studied.

Construction of the TCR beta libraries employed iRepertoire HTBI primers in conjunction with Arm-PCR of CDR3 regions. TCRdb reprocessed the multiplex PCR reads via MiXCR and lists one record per CDR3 protein. The table records approximately 400,000 distinct CDR3 sequences, approximately 25% of them present only once. As for time point: persistent/refractory GD, antithyroid drugs over 5 years with positive TRAb. With RNA extracted from PBMCs as input, the TCR library was made. Patients hailed from an endocrinology department in Xi'an, China. Germline loops: CDR1 SGHVS, CDR2 FQNEAQ. The CDR3 covers 15 residues. V lost 3 bases to trimming and J lost 2 bases; unmatched junction nucleotides: 4. This clonotype was recorded at least ten times. Its antigen is currently unknown.

V usage is TRBV7-8 and J usage is TRBJ2-7; 10 bases agree with TRBD1. The sequencing here drew on peripheral blood mononuclear cells (PBMCs), taken when the disease was refractory, from a patient treated with antithyroid drugs. This TCR derives from a woman aged 35 to 49 with Graves disease. The CDR3 nucleotides are TGTGCCAGCAGCTTGGTTGGGACAGGGGCCTACGAGCAGTACTTC. Its protein product is CASSLVGTGAYEQYF.